This TCR beta chain was recorded in a study of shared clonotypes between healthy human individuals. As for the study in general: Those who served as donors were a couple of women and three men between the ages of 18 and 49.

CD45RO-negative, CCR7-selected cells formed the naive CD8 fraction, which excluded terminally differentiated effector memory CD45RA+ cells. Looked up from germline, CDR1 is SGHDT and CDR2 is YYEEEE. Trimming removed 0 bases at V and 11 bases at J, with 11 bases between. This CDR3 spans 12 amino acids. At deep level, the assay was performed. Investigators spread the genomic DNA of each subset evenly over several immunoSEQ plates. TCRdb keeps only in-frame clones here, not all; method: immunoSEQ multiplex PCR. The table lists under 2,000,000 clones, over 85% of them singletons. What was sequenced was naive CD8+ T cells sorted from blood. The TCR sequence derives from a man in his late teens or twenties in good health. The chain couples TRBV5-6 to TRBJ1-1; D is ambiguous. The CDR3 loop reads CASSLEGLGAFF. CDR3 coding DNA: TGTGCCAGCAGCTTGGAGGGCTTGGGGGCTTTCTTT.